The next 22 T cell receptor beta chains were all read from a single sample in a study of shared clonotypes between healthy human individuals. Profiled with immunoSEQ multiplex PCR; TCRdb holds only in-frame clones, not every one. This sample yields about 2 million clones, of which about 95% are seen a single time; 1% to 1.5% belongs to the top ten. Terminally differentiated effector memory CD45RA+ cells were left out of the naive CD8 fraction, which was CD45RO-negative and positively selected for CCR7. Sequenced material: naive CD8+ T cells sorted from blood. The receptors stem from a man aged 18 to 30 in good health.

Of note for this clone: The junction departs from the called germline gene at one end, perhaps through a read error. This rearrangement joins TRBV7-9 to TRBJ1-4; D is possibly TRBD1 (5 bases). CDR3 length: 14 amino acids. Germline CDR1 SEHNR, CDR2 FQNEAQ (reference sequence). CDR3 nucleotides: TGTGCCAGCAGCTTCCGGGACCCTAACGAAAAACTGTTTTTT. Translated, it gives CASSFRDPNEKLFF.

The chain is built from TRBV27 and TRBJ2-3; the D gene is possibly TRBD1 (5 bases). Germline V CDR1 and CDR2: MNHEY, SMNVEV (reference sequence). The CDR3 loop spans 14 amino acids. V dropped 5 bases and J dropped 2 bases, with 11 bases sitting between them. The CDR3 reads CASSTDSYTDTQYF. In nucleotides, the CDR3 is TGTGCCAGCAGTACAGACAGTTACACAGATACGCAGTATTTT.

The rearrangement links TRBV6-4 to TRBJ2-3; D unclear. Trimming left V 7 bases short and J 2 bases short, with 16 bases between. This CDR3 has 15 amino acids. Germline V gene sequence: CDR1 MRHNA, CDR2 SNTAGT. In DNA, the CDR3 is TGTGCCAGCAACCCCCTCGGTGCGTCCACAGATACGCAGTATTTT. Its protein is CASNPLGASTDTQYF.

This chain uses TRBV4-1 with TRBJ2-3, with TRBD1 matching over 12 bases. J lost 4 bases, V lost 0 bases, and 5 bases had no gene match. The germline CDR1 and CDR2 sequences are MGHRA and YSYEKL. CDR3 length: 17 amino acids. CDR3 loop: CASSQETGTGGSDTQYF. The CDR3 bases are TGCGCCAGCAGCCAAGAGACCGGGACAGGGGGCTCAGATACGCAGTATTTT.

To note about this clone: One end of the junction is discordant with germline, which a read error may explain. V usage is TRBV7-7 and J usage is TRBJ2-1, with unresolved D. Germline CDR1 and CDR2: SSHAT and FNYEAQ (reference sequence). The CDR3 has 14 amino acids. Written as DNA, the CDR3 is TGTGCTAGCAGCTATGGCGTGGGATACAATGAGCAGTTCTTC. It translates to CASSYGVGYNEQFF. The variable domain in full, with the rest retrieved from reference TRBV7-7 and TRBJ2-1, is GAGVSQSPRYKVTKRGQDVTLRCDPISSHATLYWYQQALGQGPEFLTYFNYEAQPDKSGLPSDRFSAERPEGSISTLTIQRTEQRDSAMYRCASSYGVGYNEQFFGPGTRLTVL.

In nucleotides, the CDR3 is TGTGCCAGCAGTTACTCAGCGGTGATCTACAATGAGCAGTTCTTC. Protein sequence: CASSYSAVIYNEQFF. The chain has TRBV6-5 and TRBJ2-1, with D possibly being TRBD2 (5 bases). V was cut by 0 bases and J by 3 bases, with 9 bases left in between. The CDR3 totals 15 residues. CDR1 and CDR2 from the germline V gene are MNHEY and SVGAGI.

The CDR3 loop is CASSTGETQYF. The CDR3 DNA reads TGTGCCAGCAGCACAGGAGAGACCCAGTACTTC. This chain joins TRBV7-6 and TRBJ2-5, with D perhaps matching TRBD1 (5 bases). V was pared by 5 bases and J by 4 bases, with 5 bases between. The CDR3 runs 11 residues. Germline V gene sequence: CDR1 SGHVS, CDR2 FNYEAQ.

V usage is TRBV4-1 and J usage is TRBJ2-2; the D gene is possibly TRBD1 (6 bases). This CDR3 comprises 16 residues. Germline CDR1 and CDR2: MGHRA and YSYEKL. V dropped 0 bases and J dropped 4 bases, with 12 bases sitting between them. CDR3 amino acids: CASSQDTGFGTGELFF. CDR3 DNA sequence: TGCGCCAGCAGCCAAGACACAGGGTTCGGCACCGGGGAGCTGTTTTTT.

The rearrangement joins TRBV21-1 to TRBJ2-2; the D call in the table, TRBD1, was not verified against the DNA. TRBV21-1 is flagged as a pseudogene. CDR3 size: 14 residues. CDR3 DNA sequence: TGTGCCACCACCCCGGGACAGGCCACCGGGGAGCTGTTTTTT. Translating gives CATTPGQATGELFF.

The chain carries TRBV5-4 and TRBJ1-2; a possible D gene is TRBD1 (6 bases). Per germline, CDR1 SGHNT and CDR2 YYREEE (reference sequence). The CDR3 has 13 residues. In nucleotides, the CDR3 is TGTGCAGCGGGACAAGGGACCCTCTATGGCTACACCTTC. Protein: CAAGQGTLYGYTF.

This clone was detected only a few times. The CDR3 bases are TGTGCCAGCAGCGTAGCGGAGGGGGGGGCATACAATGAGCAGTTCTTC. Translation gives CASSVAEGGAYNEQFF. The chain joins TRBV9 to TRBJ2-1, with D possibly being TRBD2 (7 bases). The V end was cut by 0 bases, the J end by 4 bases, with 14 bases between. The germline V gene encodes CDR1 SGDLS and CDR2 YYNGEE. The CDR3 consists of 16 residues.

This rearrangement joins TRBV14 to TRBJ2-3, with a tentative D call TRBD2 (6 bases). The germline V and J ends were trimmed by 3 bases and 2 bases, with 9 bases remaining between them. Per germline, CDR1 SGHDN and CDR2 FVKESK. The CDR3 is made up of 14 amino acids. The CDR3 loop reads CASSHLGLTDTQYF. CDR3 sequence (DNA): TGTGCCAGCAGCCACTTGGGACTCACAGATACGCAGTATTTT.

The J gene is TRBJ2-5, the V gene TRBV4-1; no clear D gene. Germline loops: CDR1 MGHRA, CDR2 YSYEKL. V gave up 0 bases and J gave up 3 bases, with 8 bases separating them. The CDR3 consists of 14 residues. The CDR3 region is CASSQEQGKETQYF. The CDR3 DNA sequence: TGCGCCAGCAGCCAAGAACAAGGGAAAGAGACCCAGTACTTC.

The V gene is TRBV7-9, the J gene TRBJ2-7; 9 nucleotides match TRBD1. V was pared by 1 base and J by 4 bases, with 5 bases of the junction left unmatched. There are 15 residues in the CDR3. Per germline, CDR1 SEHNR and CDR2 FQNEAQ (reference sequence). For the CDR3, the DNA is TGTGCCAGCAGCTTAGAAGACAGGGGGGTTTACGAGCAGTACTTC. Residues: CASSLEDRGVYEQYF. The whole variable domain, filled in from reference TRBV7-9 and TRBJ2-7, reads DTGVSQNPRHKITKRGQNVTFRCDPISEHNRLYWYRQTLGQGPEFLTYFQNEAQLEKSRLLSDRFSAERPKGSFSTLEIQRTEQGDSAMYLCASSLEDRGVYEQYFGPGTRLTVT.

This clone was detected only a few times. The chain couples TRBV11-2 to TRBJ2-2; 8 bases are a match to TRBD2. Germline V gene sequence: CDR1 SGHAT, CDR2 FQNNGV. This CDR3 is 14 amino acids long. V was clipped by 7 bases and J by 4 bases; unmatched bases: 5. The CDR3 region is CASTQRGSTGELFF. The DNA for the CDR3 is TGTGCCAGCACCCAGCGGGGGAGCACCGGGGAGCTGTTTTTT.

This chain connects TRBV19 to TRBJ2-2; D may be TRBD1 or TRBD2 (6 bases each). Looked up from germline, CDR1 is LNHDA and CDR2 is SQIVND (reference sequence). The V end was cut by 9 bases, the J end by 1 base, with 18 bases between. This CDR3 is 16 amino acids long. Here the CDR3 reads CASKGYREVNTGELFF. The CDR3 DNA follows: TGTGCCAGCAAGGGGTACAGGGAGGTGAACACCGGGGAGCTGTTTTTT.

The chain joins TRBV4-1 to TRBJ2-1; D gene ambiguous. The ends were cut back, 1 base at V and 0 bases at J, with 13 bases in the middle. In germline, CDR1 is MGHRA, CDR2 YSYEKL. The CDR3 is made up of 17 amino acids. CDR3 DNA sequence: TGCGCCAGCAGCCAAGCGCGTGCCCTCAGCTCCTACAATGAGCAGTTCTTC. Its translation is CASSQARALSSYNEQFF.

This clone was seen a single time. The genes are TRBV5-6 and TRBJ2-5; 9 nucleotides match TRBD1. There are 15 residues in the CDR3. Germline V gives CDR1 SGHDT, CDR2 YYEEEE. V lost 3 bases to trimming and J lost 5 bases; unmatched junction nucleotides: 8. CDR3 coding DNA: TGTGCCAGCAGCTCCCTTACAGGGGGCATGGAGACCCAGTACTTC. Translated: CASSSLTGGMETQYF.

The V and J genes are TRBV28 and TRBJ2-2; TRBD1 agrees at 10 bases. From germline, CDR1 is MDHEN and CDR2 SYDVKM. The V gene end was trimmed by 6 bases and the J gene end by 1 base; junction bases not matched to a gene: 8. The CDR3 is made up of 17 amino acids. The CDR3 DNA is TGTGCCAGCAGCCCCGGGACAGGGGTCCTGAACACCGGGGAGCTGTTTTTT. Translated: CASSPGTGVLNTGELFF.

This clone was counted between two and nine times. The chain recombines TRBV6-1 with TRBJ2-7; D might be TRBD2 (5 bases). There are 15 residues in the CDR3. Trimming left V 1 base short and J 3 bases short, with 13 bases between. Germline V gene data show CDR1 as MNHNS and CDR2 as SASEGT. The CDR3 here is CASSEGRGSSYEQYF. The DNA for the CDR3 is TGTGCCAGCAGTGAAGGTCGGGGATCAAGCTACGAGCAGTACTTC.

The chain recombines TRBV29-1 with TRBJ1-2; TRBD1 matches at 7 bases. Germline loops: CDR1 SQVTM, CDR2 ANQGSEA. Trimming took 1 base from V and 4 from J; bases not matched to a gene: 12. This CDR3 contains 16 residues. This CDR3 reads CSVEVEGQSGSYGYTF. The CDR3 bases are TGCAGCGTTGAAGTAGAGGGACAGTCAGGGAGCTATGGCTACACCTTC.

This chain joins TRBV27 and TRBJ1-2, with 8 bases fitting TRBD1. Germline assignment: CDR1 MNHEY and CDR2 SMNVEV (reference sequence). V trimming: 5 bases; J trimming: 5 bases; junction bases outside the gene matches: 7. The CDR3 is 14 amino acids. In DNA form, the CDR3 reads TGTGCCAGCAGTCAAAGGACAGGGACATATGGCTACACCTTC. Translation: CASSQRTGTYGYTF.